These T cell receptor beta chains were read from a single sample in a study of T cells in Graves' hyperthyroidism and ophthalmopathy. TCRdb recomputed calls from the multiplex PCR reads with MiXCR, one row per CDR3 protein. The repertoire holds approximately 200,000 distinct CDR3 sequences, with about 17% as singletons. The sample consisted of blood. The source is a man aged 40-50 years with Graves' hyperthyroidism. Each CDR3 is given without its conserved first and last residue. Each record gives: J gene, V gene, clone size, CDR3 length, CDR3 protein. Clone size is given for some rows only: seen once, a few or many times, or a class if the clone is expanded.

j_call: TRBJ1-4
v_call: TRBV4-2
clone_size: few
cdr3_length: 15
cdr3_aa: ASSQPGMTGRDEKLF

j_call: TRBJ2-1
v_call: TRBV19
clone_size: few
cdr3_length: 13
cdr3_aa: ASAPAGGTYNEQF

j_call: TRBJ1-2
v_call: TRBV7-2
clone_size: many
cdr3_length: 11
cdr3_aa: ASSPLGGGGYT

j_call: TRBJ1-2
v_call: TRBV28
clone_size: many
cdr3_length: 11
cdr3_aa: ASSLGGTNGYT

j_call: TRBJ2-7
v_call: TRBV30
clone_size: once
cdr3_length: 14
cdr3_aa: AWSVSGGVPNLGQY

j_call: TRBJ2-5
v_call: TRBV7-9
clone_size: many
cdr3_length: 13
cdr3_aa: ASSLVDLQQETQY

j_call: TRBJ2-2
v_call: TRBV19
clone_size: NA
cdr3_length: 10
cdr3_aa: ASSMSGGELF

j_call: TRBJ1-1
v_call: TRBV7-8
clone_size: NA
cdr3_length: 13
cdr3_aa: ASSLGSNQGTEAF

j_call: TRBJ1-4
v_call: TRBV12-3/TRBV12-4
clone_size: few
cdr3_length: 13
cdr3_aa: ASSLMGGANEKLF

j_call: TRBJ1-1
v_call: TRBV20-1
clone_size: many
cdr3_length: 10
cdr3_aa: SPKTGALEAF

j_call: TRBJ1-2
v_call: TRBV7-9
clone_size: many
cdr3_length: 11
cdr3_aa: ASSLALSGGYT

j_call: TRBJ1-3
v_call: TRBV3-1
clone_size: NA
cdr3_length: 12
cdr3_aa: ASSQTGSGNTIY

j_call: TRBJ2-3
v_call: TRBV5-1
clone_size: many
cdr3_length: 14
cdr3_aa: ASSLVGRAGTDTQY

j_call: TRBJ1-4
v_call: TRBV5-6
clone_size: NA
cdr3_length: 14
cdr3_aa: ASSLWGTATNEKLF

j_call: TRBJ2-5
v_call: TRBV24-1
clone_size: many
cdr3_length: 14
cdr3_aa: ATSDGIAGGLETQY

j_call: TRBJ2-1
v_call: TRBV28
clone_size: many
cdr3_length: 12
cdr3_aa: ASTPRDRVREQF

j_call: TRBJ2-7
v_call: TRBV5-4
clone_size: many
cdr3_length: 12
cdr3_aa: ASSHDFSSYEQY

j_call: TRBJ2-3
v_call: TRBV24-1
clone_size: NA
cdr3_length: 11
cdr3_aa: ATSDSDSDTQY

j_call: TRBJ1-2
v_call: TRBV11-2
clone_size: NA
cdr3_length: 12
cdr3_aa: ASRSLIGGRGYT

j_call: TRBJ1-6
v_call: TRBV7-2
clone_size: many
cdr3_length: 14
cdr3_aa: ASSFYGQGANSPLH

j_call: TRBJ2-1
v_call: TRBV9
clone_size: few
cdr3_length: 12
cdr3_aa: ASHPGTGYNEQF

j_call: TRBJ1-5
v_call: TRBV28
clone_size: many
cdr3_length: 12
cdr3_aa: ASSFSGMNQPQH

j_call: TRBJ2-3
v_call: TRBV7-7
clone_size: many
cdr3_length: 12
cdr3_aa: ASSVDRRTDTQY

j_call: TRBJ2-1
v_call: TRBV20-1
clone_size: many
cdr3_length: 14
cdr3_aa: SALSPDGSSYNEQF

j_call: TRBJ2-3
v_call: TRBV6-2/TRBV6-3
clone_size: NA
cdr3_length: 14
cdr3_aa: ASSTTSGGDTDTQY

j_call: TRBJ1-5
v_call: TRBV6-2/TRBV6-3
clone_size: NA
cdr3_length: 13
cdr3_aa: ASSDQGVANQPQH

j_call: TRBJ1-1
v_call: TRBV7-9
clone_size: many
cdr3_length: 12
cdr3_aa: ASIKQGENTEAF

j_call: TRBJ2-7
v_call: TRBV27
clone_size: NA
cdr3_length: 11
cdr3_aa: ASSFRLADEQY

j_call: TRBJ2-7
v_call: TRBV2
clone_size: many
cdr3_length: 11
cdr3_aa: ASSDAFSYEQY

j_call: TRBJ1-2
v_call: TRBV28
clone_size: many
cdr3_length: 13
cdr3_aa: ASSLLAGVNYGYT

j_call: TRBJ1-2
v_call: TRBV5-4
clone_size: many
cdr3_length: 12
cdr3_aa: ASRPFRGARGYT

j_call: TRBJ2-3
v_call: TRBV7-2
clone_size: many
cdr3_length: 19
cdr3_aa: ASSSMGRGLAGGFRTDTQY

j_call: TRBJ1-3
v_call: TRBV7-2
clone_size: NA
cdr3_length: 15
cdr3_aa: ASSSGLGSISGNTIY

j_call: TRBJ1-4
v_call: TRBV7-9
clone_size: NA
cdr3_length: 12
cdr3_aa: ASIREGGGEKLF

j_call: TRBJ2-7
v_call: TRBV20-1
clone_size: many
cdr3_length: 13
cdr3_aa: SARSVHGNSYEQY

j_call: TRBJ1-2
v_call: TRBV7-9
clone_size: few
cdr3_length: 12
cdr3_aa: ASSPNQGRYGYT

j_call: TRBJ2-7
v_call: TRBV7-6
clone_size: many
cdr3_length: 12
cdr3_aa: ASSPGTGDYEQY

j_call: TRBJ2-3
v_call: TRBV25-1
clone_size: few
cdr3_length: 10
cdr3_aa: ASSETAGTQY

j_call: TRBJ2-7
v_call: TRBV2
clone_size: many
cdr3_length: 12
cdr3_aa: ASRPRAGSYEQY

j_call: TRBJ2-5
v_call: TRBV20-1
clone_size: many
cdr3_length: 14
cdr3_aa: SARGASGGTVETQY

j_call: TRBJ2-2
v_call: TRBV3-1
clone_size: NA
cdr3_length: 11
cdr3_aa: ASSPRLAGELF

j_call: TRBJ2-1
v_call: TRBV29-1
clone_size: NA
cdr3_length: 12
cdr3_aa: SVERWGANNEQF

j_call: TRBJ2-3
v_call: TRBV12-3/TRBV12-4
clone_size: many
cdr3_length: 14
cdr3_aa: ASSLLAGGNTDTQY

j_call: TRBJ1-2
v_call: TRBV4-3
clone_size: NA
cdr3_length: 13
cdr3_aa: ASSPLGDRSYGYT

j_call: TRBJ1-5
v_call: TRBV20-1
clone_size: many
cdr3_length: 14
cdr3_aa: SARGPGLGGNQPQH

j_call: TRBJ1-1
v_call: TRBV7-8
clone_size: many
cdr3_length: 14
cdr3_aa: ASSFFQGLMNTEAF

j_call: TRBJ1-5
v_call: TRBV28
clone_size: few
cdr3_length: 13
cdr3_aa: ASRLPGRVEQPQH

j_call: TRBJ2-2
v_call: TRBV6-1
clone_size: few
cdr3_length: 8
cdr3_aa: ASDATRMF

j_call: TRBJ2-3
v_call: TRBV9
clone_size: many
cdr3_length: 12
cdr3_aa: ASSVVGNTDTQY

j_call: TRBJ1-6
v_call: TRBV19
clone_size: few
cdr3_length: 13
cdr3_aa: ASGGQTRGNSPLH

j_call: TRBJ2-1
v_call: TRBV9
clone_size: NA
cdr3_length: 12
cdr3_aa: ASSAKTGVGEQF

j_call: TRBJ1-5
v_call: TRBV2
clone_size: many
cdr3_length: 13
cdr3_aa: ASSAWGGSNQPQH

j_call: TRBJ2-3
v_call: TRBV5-1
clone_size: many
cdr3_length: 14
cdr3_aa: ASSLGQGTSLDTQY